These 4 T cell receptor beta chains were all obtained from the same sample, sequenced in a study of graft-versus-host responses after intestinal transplantation. The assay was immunoSEQ multiplex PCR, and TCRdb's table has in-frame clones only and misses some. Of approximately 15,000 clones in the sample, around two thirds were seen once. Lymphocytes (intraepithelial and lamina propria) were released by processing the graft tissue. The source was ileum tissue, collected approximately 700 days after intestinal transplantation. The receptor source for this set is a human patient who received an intestinal transplant, so some T cells may come from the graft donor.

This clone appeared a few times. V is TRBV9 and J is TRBJ2-5; 7 bases agree with TRBD2. The CDR3 consists of 15 residues. Trimming removed 3 bases from V and 3 bases from J; junction bases left unmatched: 8. The germline V gene has CDR1 SGDLS and CDR2 YYNGEE. CDR3 sequence: CASSALLGGEETQYF. The CDR3 nucleotides read TGTGCCAGCAGCGCCCTTCTGGGGGGGGAAGAGACCCAGTACTTC.

V usage is TRBV4-3 and J usage is TRBJ2-3, with unresolved D. Trimming took 1 base from V and 0 from J, leaving 14 bases between them. This CDR3 contains 17 residues. CDR1 and CDR2 from the germline V gene are LGHNA and YSLEER. In DNA, the CDR3 is TGCGCCAGCAGCCAAGGCCTGTCGGGTTCTAGCACAGATACGCAGTATTTT. Translating it yields CASSQGLSGSSTDTQYF.

CDR3 nucleotide sequence: TGTGCCTGTGAACGGGTGAACACTGAAGCTTTCTTT. This translates into CACERVNTEAFF. V and J are TRBV30 and TRBJ1-1; D remains ambiguous. Trimming took off 6 bases at V and 0 bases at J, with 8 bases between the two ends. The CDR3 has 12 residues. Germline V gene data show CDR1 as GTSNPN and CDR2 as SVGIG (reference sequence).

The chain employs TRBV9 and TRBJ2-5, with TRBD1 as a possible D gene (6 bases). Germline assignment: CDR1 SGDLS and CDR2 YYNGEE. CDR3 length equals 14 residues. With 9 bases removed from V and 2 bases from J, the gap between germline ends came to 17 bases. The CDR3, as DNA: TGTGCCACCCCGACGGTAAGGGGGCAAGAGACCCAGTACTTC. The encoded protein is CATPTVRGQETQYF.